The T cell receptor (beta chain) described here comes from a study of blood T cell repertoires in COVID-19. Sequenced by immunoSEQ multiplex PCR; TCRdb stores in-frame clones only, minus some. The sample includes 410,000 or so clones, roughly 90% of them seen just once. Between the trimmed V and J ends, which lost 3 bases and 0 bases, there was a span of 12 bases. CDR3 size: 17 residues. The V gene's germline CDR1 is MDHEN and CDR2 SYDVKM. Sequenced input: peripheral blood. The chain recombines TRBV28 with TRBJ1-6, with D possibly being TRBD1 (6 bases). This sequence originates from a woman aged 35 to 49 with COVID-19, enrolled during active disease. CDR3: CASSLVRGSSYNSPLHF. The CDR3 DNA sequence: TGTGCCAGCAGTTTGGTGAGGGGGAGCTCCTATAATTCACCCCTCCACTTT.